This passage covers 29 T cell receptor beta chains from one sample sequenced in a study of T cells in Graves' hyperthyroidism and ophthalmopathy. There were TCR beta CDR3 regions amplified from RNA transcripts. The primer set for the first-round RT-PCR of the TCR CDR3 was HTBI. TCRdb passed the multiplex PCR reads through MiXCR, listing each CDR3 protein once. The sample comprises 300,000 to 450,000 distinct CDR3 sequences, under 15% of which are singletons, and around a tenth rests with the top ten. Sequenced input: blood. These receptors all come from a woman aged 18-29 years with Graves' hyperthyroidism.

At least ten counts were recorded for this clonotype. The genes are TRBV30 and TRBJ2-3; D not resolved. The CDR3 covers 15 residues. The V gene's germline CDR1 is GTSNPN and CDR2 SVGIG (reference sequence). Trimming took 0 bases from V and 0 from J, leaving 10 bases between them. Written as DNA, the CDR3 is TGTGCCTGGAGTGTACCCCTACTGAGCACAGATACGCAGTATTTT. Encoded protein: CAWSVPLLSTDTQYF.

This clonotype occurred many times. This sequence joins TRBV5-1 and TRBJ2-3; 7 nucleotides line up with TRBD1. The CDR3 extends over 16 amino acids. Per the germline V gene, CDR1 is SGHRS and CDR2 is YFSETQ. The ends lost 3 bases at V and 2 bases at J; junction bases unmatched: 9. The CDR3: CASSSTGRRATDTQYF. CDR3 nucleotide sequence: TGCGCCAGCAGCTCGACAGGGCGGCGGGCCACAGATACGCAGTATTTT.

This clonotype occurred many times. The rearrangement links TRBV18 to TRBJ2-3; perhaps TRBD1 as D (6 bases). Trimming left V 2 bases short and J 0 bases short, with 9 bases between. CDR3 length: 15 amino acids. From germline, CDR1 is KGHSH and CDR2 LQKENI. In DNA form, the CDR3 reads TGTGCCAGCTCACCAGGACAGAGTAGCACAGATACGCAGTATTTT. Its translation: CASSPGQSSTDTQYF.

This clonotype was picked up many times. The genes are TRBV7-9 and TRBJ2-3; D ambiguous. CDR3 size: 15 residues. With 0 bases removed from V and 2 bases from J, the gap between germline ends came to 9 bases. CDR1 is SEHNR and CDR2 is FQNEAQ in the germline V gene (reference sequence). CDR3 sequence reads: CASSLAAGTTDTQYF. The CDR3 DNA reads TGTGCCAGCAGCTTAGCAGCCGGTACCACAGATACGCAGTATTTT. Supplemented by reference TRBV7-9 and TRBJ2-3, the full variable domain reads DTGVSQNPRHKITKRGQNVTFRCDPISEHNRLYWYRQTLGQGPEFLTYFQNEAQLEKSRLLSDRFSAERPKGSFSTLEIQRTEQGDSAMYLCASSLAAGTTDTQYFGPGTRLTVL.

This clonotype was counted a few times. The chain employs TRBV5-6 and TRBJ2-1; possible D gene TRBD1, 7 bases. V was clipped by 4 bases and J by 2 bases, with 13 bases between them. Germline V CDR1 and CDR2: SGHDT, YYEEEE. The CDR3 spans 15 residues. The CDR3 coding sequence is TGTGCCAGCAGCGCGGGACAGTCTACCTACAATGAGCAGTTCTTC. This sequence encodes CASSAGQSTYNEQFF.

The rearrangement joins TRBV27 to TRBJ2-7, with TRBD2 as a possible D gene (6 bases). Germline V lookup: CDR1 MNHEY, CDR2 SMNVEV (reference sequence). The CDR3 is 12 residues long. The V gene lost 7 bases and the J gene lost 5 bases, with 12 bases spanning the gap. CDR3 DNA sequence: TGTGCCAGCACCTCTGGGGGGAACGAGCAGTACTTC. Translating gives CASTSGGNEQYF.

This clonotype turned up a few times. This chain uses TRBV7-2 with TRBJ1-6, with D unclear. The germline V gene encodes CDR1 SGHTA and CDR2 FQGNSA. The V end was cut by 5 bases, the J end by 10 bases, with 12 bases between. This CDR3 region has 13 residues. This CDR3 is CASSPNPNSPLHF. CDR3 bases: TGTGCCAGCAGCCCCAACCCCAACTCACCCCTCCACTTT.

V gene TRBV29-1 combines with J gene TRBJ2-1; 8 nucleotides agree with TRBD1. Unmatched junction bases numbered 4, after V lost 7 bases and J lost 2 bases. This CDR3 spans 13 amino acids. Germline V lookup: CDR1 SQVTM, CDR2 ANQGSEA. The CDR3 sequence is CSAGTGTYNEQFF. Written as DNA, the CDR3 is TGCAGCGCCGGGACAGGAACCTACAATGAGCAGTTCTTC.

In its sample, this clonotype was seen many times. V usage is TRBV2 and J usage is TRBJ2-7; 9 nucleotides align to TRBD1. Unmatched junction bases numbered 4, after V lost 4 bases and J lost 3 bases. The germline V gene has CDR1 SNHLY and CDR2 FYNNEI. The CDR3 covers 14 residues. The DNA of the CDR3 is TGTGCCAGCAGTGCGGGACAGGGCCTCTACGAGCAGTACTTC. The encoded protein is CASSAGQGLYEQYF.

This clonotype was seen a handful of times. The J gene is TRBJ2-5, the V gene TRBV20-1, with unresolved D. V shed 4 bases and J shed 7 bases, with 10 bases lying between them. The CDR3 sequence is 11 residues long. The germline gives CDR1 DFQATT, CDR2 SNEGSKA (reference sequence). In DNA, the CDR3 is TGCAGTGCTACCTTACTGGGGACCCAGTACTTC. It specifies CSATLLGTQYF.

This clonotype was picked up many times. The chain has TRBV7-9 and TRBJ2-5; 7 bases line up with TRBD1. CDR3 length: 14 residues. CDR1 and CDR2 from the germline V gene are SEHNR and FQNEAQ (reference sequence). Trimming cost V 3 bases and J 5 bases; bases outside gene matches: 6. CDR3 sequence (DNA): TGTGCCAGCAGCTTTAACAGGGGTGTTGAGACCCAGTACTTC. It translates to CASSFNRGVETQYF.

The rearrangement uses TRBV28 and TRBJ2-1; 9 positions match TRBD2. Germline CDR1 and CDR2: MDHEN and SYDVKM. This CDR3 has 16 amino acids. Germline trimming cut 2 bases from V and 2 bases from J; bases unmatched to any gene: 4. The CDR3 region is CASSLRSGGTYNEQFF. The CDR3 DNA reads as TGTGCCAGCAGTTTACGAAGCGGGGGGACCTACAATGAGCAGTTCTTC.

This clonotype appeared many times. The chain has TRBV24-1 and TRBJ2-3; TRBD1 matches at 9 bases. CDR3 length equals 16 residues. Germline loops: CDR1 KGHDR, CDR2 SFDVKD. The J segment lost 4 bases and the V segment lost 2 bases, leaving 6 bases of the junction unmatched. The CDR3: CATSDSGTGLADTQYF. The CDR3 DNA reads TGTGCCACCAGTGATTCCGGGACAGGGTTGGCAGATACGCAGTATTTT.

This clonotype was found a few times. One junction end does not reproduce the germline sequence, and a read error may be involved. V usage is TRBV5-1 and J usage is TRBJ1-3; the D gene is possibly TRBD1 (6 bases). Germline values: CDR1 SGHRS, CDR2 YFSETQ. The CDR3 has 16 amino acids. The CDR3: CASAPGVLHSGNAIYF. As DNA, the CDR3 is TGCGCCAGCGCCCCAGGGGTCTTACACTCTGGAAACGCCATATATTTT.

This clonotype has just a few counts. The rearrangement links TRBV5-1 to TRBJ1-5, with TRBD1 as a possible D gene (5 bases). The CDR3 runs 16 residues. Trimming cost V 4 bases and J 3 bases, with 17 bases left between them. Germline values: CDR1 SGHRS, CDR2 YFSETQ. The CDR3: CASSLTGGDPNQPQHF. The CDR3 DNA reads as TGCGCCAGCAGCCTAACTGGGGGGGACCCCAATCAGCCCCAGCATTTT.

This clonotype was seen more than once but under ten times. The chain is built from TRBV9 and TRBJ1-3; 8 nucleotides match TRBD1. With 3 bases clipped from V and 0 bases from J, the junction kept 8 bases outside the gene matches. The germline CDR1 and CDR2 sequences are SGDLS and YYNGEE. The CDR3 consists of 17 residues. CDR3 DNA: TGTGCCAGCAGCGCCCCCGGGACAGGAGGCTCTGGAAACACCATATATTTT. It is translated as CASSAPGTGGSGNTIYF.

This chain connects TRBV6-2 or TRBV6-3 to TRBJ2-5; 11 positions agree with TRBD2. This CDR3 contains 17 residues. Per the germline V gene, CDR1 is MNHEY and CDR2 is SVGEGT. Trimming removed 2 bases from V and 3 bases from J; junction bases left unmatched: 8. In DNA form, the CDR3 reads TGTGCCAGCAGTTACGGGGTGACTAGCGGGGTAGAAGAGACCCAGTACTTC. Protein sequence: CASSYGVTSGVEETQYF.

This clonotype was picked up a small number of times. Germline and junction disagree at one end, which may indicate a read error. The CDR3 reads CSAAAVYGYAF. In DNA form, the CDR3 reads TGCAGCGCTGCAGCCGTCTATGGCTACGCCTTC. The rearrangement joins TRBV29-1 to TRBJ1-2, with D uncertain. The CDR3 sequence is 11 residues long. The germline V gene encodes CDR1 SQVTM and CDR2 ANQGSEA.

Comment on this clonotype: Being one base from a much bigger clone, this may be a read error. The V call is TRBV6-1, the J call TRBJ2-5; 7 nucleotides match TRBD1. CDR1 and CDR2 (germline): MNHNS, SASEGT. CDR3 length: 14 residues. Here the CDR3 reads CASRIQGNQEIQYF. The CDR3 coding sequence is TGTGCCAGCAGAATACAGGGGAACCAAGAGATCCAGTACTTC.

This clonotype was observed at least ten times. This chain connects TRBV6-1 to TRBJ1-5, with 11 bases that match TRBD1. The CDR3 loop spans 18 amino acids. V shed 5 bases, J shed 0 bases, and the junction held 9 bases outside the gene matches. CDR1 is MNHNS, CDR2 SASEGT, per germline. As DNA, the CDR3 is TGTGCCAGCAGTACTAGAGGACAGGGGGCCCCTAGCAATCAGCCCCAGCATTTT. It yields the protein CASSTRGQGAPSNQPQHF.

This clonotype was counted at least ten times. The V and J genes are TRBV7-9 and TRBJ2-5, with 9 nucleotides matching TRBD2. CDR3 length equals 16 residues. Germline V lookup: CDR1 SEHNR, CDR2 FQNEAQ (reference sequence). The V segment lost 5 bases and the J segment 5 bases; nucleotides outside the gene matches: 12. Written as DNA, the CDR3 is TGTGCCAGCAGCGACGGCGGGGGGGGCGATTGGGAGACCCAGTACTTC. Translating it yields CASSDGGGGDWETQYF.

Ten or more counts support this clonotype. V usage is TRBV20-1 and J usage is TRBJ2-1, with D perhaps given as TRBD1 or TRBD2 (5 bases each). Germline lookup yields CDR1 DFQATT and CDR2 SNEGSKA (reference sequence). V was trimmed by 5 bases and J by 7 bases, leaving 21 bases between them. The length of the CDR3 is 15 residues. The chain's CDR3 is CSAGVMSGTGNEQFF. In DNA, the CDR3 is TGCAGTGCTGGGGTAATGAGTGGGACGGGTAATGAGCAGTTCTTC.

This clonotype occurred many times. CDR3 loop: CASSLATGTTNEQYF. Written as DNA, the CDR3 is TGCGCCAGCAGCTTGGCTACCGGGACCACCAACGAGCAGTACTTC. V gene TRBV5-1 combines with J gene TRBJ2-7; possibly TRBD1 or TRBD2 for D (5 bases each). The CDR3 is made up of 15 amino acids. The V end lost 0 bases, the J end lost 5 bases, and 15 bases lay between the germline ends. From germline, CDR1 is SGHRS and CDR2 YFSETQ.

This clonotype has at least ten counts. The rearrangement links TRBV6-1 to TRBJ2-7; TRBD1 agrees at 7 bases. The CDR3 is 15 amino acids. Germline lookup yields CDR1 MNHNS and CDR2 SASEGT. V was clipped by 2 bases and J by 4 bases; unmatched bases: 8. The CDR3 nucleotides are TGTGCCAGCAGTGAAAGACAGGGTGCAAGGTACGAGCAGTACTTC. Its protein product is CASSERQGARYEQYF.

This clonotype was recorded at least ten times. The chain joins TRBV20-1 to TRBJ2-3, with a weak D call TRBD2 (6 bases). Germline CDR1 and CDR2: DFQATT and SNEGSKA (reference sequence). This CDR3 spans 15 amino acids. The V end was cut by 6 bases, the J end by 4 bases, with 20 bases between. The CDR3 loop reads CSASRDGGVADTQYF. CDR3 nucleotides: TGCAGTGCCTCTCGGGACGGGGGTGTCGCAGATACGCAGTATTTT.

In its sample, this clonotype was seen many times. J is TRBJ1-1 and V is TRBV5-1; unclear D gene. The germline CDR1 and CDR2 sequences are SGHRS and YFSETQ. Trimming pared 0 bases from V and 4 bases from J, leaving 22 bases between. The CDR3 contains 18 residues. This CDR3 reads CASSLGGFAVPEGTEAFF. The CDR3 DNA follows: TGCGCCAGCAGCTTGGGAGGTTTTGCAGTCCCGGAGGGCACTGAAGCTTTCTTT.

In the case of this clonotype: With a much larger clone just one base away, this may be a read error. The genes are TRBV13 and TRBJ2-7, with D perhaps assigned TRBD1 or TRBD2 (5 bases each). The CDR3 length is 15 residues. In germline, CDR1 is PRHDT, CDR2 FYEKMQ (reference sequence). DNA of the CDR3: TGTGCCAGCAGCGACCGGGACGGAGAGTCCTACGAGCAGTGCTTC. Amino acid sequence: CASSDRDGESYEQCF. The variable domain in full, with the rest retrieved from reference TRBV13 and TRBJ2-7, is AAGVIQSPRHLIKEKRETATLKCYPIPRHDTVYWYQQGPGQDPQFLISFYEKMQSDKGSIPDRFSAQQFSDYHSELNMSSLELGDSALYFCASSDRDGESYEQCFGPGTRLTVT.

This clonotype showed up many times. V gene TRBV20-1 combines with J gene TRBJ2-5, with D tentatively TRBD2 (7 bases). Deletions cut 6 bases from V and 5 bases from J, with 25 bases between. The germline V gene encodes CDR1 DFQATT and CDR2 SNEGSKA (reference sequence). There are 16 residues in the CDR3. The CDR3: CSAKGGPAGNTETQYF. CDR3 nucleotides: TGCAGTGCCAAGGGGGGGCCCGCTGGTAATACGGAGACCCAGTACTTC.

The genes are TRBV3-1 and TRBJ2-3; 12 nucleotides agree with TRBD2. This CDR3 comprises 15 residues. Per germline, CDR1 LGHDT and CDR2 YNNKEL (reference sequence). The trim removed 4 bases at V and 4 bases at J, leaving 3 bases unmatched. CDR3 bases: TGTGCCAGCAGCCCTAGCGGGGGGGGCCCAGATACGCAGTATTTT. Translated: CASSPSGGGPDTQYF.